This T cell receptor (beta chain) was recorded in a study of control samples from healthy donors and cancer patients (dated by TCRdb to 2018 to 2021). V drops 0 bases and J drops 6 bases, leaving 12 bases in between. Looking up the germline V gene yields CDR1 LGHNA and CDR2 YSLEER. Inclusive of the bounding cysteine and phenylalanine, the CDR3 is 16 residues long. Kept here is only the CDR3 DNA, which spans 48 bases and is read in frame from base 1. The library was produced with the immunoSEQ multiplex PCR assay. TCRdb carries this immuneACCESS record with in-frame sequences only. Its versions omit some clonotypes, under half of them owing to an unresolved V gene in the studies checked, with the rest unexplained. Counted in this sample were 95,000 to 150,000 clones; about nine tenths of them appeared once. The top ten hold around 7.6% of the sample. With respect to this clone: What antigen it recognizes has not been identified. No base quality values were provided; no much bigger clone lies one nucleotide off.

The sample consisted of blood. The receptor was isolated from a woman in her late teens or twenties in good health. The V and J segments used are TRBV4-3 and TRBJ1-6, with no confident D gene call. DNA sequence: TGCGCCAGCAGCCAAGAGAGAGTTCCTGTTAATTCACCCCTCCACTTT. Protein translation: CASSQERVPVNSPLHF.